These 15 T cell receptor beta chains came from one sample sequenced in a study of cytomegalovirus exposure and HLA in healthy donors (dated by TCRdb to about 2017). Library preparation used the immunoSEQ multiplex PCR assay. Imported from immuneACCESS, the table was reduced by TCRdb to in-frame sequences with V and J called. These copies leave out some clones; in studies compared against another copy, an unresolved V gene accounts for under half, and the cause of the remainder is not known. This sample lists 300,000 to 400,000 clones; roughly 88% were detected once. Approximately 0.95% of the sample comes from the top ten. Sequenced: PBMCs. The receptors derive from a man aged 25 to 40 in good health and CMV-seronegative.

This sequence joins TRBV7-9 and TRBJ2-7; maybe TRBD1 (6 bases). The germline V and J ends were trimmed by 5 bases and 7 bases, with 18 bases remaining between them. This CDR3 comprises 14 residues. Germline V gene lookup returns CDR1 SEHNR and CDR2 FQNEAQ (reference sequence). The CDR3 is CASSPPLQGGEQYF. The CDR3 region has the DNA TGTGCCAGCAGCCCACCCCTACAGGGCGGGGAGCAGTACTTC.

This chain joins TRBV27 and TRBJ2-7, with D unclear. The CDR3 loop spans 13 amino acids. Germline V gives CDR1 MNHEY, CDR2 SMNVEV (reference sequence). Trimming took 1 base from V and 3 from J, leaving 7 bases between them. This CDR3 reads CASSLWPGYEQYF. The CDR3 nucleotides are TGTGCCAGCAGTTTATGGCCAGGCTACGAGCAGTACTTC.

The chain uses TRBV11-3 and TRBJ1-2; 7 bases line up with TRBD1. Trimming cost V 9 bases and J 5 bases; bases outside gene matches: 9. Germline lookup yields CDR1 SGHNT and CDR2 YENEEA. The CDR3 has 13 residues. The CDR3 is CARHTGQIYGYTF. CDR3 in DNA: TGTGCCAGACACACGGGACAGATATATGGCTACACCTTC.

The J gene is TRBJ1-2, the V gene TRBV7-2, with TRBD1 identical over 8 bases. Per germline, CDR1 SGHTA and CDR2 FQGNSA. The junction had 6 bases not matched to a gene; V was cut back by 4 bases and J by 8 bases. This CDR3 spans 13 amino acids. The CDR3 region has the DNA TGTGCCAGCAGCTGGGCGGACAGGGTCGGCTACACCTTC. Encoded protein: CASSWADRVGYTF.

The chain couples TRBV4-1 to TRBJ2-2, with 12 bases fitting TRBD1. Looked up from germline, CDR1 is MGHRA and CDR2 is YSYEKL. Trimming cost V 0 bases and J 3 bases; bases outside gene matches: 8. There are 19 residues in the CDR3. CDR3 DNA: TGCGCCAGCAGCCAAGAAGGGGAGGGACAGGGGGCGCACACCGGGGAGCTGTTTTTT. This sequence encodes CASSQEGEGQGAHTGELFF.

The chain joins TRBV7-9 to TRBJ1-1; a weak D match, TRBD1 (6 bases). The V end lost 2 bases, the J end lost 5 bases, and 15 bases lay between the germline ends. This CDR3 is 15 amino acids long. Germline V gene sequence: CDR1 SEHNR, CDR2 FQNEAQ (reference sequence). CDR3 protein: CASSLLEPGETEAFF. CDR3 DNA: TGTGCCAGCAGCTTACTAGAACCAGGGGAGACTGAAGCTTTCTTT.

Only a few counts were recorded for this clone. The chain couples TRBV30 to TRBJ2-7; 8 bases fit TRBD1. CDR1 and CDR2 (germline): GTSNPN, SVGIG (reference sequence). V was pared by 5 bases and J by 3 bases, with 9 bases of the junction left unmatched. This CDR3 region has 14 residues. The CDR3 DNA reads TGTGCCTGGGGGACAGGCTTCTATTTCTACGAGCAGTACTTC. Translation: CAWGTGFYFYEQYF.

This sequence joins TRBV5-4 and TRBJ2-1, with 10 bases identical to TRBD2. Germline V gene sequence: CDR1 SGHNT, CDR2 YYREEE (reference sequence). Trimming took 4 bases from V and 6 from J; bases not matched to a gene: 10. The CDR3 totals 16 residues. The DNA for the CDR3 is TGTGCCAGCAGCCGTGGTGGGGAGCGGGGGGGCAATGAGCAGTTCTTC. This gives the protein CASSRGGERGGNEQFF.

The rearrangement links TRBV18 to TRBJ1-2; 8 bases are shared with TRBD1. Trimming at V came to 4 bases and at J to 5 bases, leaving 6 bases not matched to a gene. CDR1 and CDR2 (germline): KGHSH, LQKENI. The CDR3 consists of 14 residues. This CDR3 is CASSRTGQDYGYTF. CDR3 DNA sequence: TGTGCCAGCTCACGGACAGGGCAGGATTATGGCTACACCTTC.

The DNA of the CDR3 is TGCGCCAGCAGCTCAGGGGTGATTGAGACCCAGTACTTC. It is translated as CASSSGVIETQYF. This rearrangement joins TRBV5-1 to TRBJ2-5; a possible D gene is TRBD1 (6 bases). Germline V gene data show CDR1 as SGHRS and CDR2 as YFSETQ. Trimming took off 3 bases at V and 5 bases at J, with 11 bases between the two ends. The length of the CDR3 is 13 residues.

This rearrangement joins TRBV10-1 to TRBJ2-2; a weak D match, TRBD2 (7 bases). V was clipped by 4 bases and J by 7 bases, with 13 bases between them. The germline CDR1 and CDR2 sequences are WNHNN and SYGVQD (reference sequence). This CDR3 has 14 amino acids. The CDR3 loop reads CASSVRGASGELFF. DNA for the CDR3: TGCGCCAGCAGTGTCCGGGGGGCAAGCGGGGAGCTGTTTTTT.

This clone was detected only once. The genes are TRBV19 and TRBJ2-3; 7 bases fit TRBD1. The germline V gene has CDR1 LNHDA and CDR2 SQIVND (reference sequence). The CDR3 is made up of 16 amino acids. The J segment lost 1 base and the V segment lost 3 bases, leaving 7 bases of the junction unmatched. CDR3 protein: CASSIQGQWGTDTQYF. CDR3 bases: TGTGCCAGTAGTATCCAGGGACAGTGGGGCACAGATACGCAGTATTTT.

The CDR3 DNA is TGTGCCAGCAGTGTTGGCGGGGGGCAAGAGACCCAGTACTTC. Its protein product is CASSVGGGQETQYF. V is TRBV7-2 and J is TRBJ2-5; TRBD2 agrees at 8 bases. Trimming took 6 bases from V and 2 from J; bases not matched to a gene: 5. This CDR3 comprises 14 residues. In germline, CDR1 is SGHTA, CDR2 FQGNSA.

The chain combines TRBV29-1 with TRBJ2-5, with 7 bases aligning to TRBD1. With V trimmed by 4 bases and J by 5 bases, 10 bases remained unmatched. Germline V CDR1 and CDR2: SQVTM, ANQGSEA. The CDR3 totals 14 residues. CDR3 sequence (DNA): TGCAGCGTTGCGACAGGGACCGCCTCTGAGACCCAGTACTTC. Protein product: CSVATGTASETQYF.

This chain joins TRBV7-9 and TRBJ2-1, with a weak D call TRBD2 (6 bases). V was clipped by 5 bases and J by 0 bases, with 20 bases between them. The germline CDR1 and CDR2 sequences are SEHNR and FQNEAQ (reference sequence). The CDR3 has 18 amino acids. DNA of the CDR3: TGTGCCAGCAGCCCCTCGGGATCTAGCGCCCTCTCCTACAATGAGCAGTTCTTC. Its protein product is CASSPSGSSALSYNEQFF.